This T cell receptor beta chain was retrieved from a study of cytomegalovirus exposure and HLA in healthy donors. Germline-derived CDR1 and CDR2 are SGHRS and YFSETQ. The germline V and J ends were trimmed by 4 bases and 0 bases, with 17 bases remaining between them. The CDR3 sequence is 17 residues long. The PCR ran on 60 Vbeta and 13 Jbeta primers. The protocol was immunoSEQ multiplex PCR, while the TCRdb copy is restricted to in-frame clones and leaves out a portion. The sample shows around 110,000 clones, about 86% of them seen only once. The chain links TRBV5-1 to TRBJ2-1, with a possible D match to TRBD1 (6 bases). The receptor's source is a young woman in good health and CMV-seronegative. Sequencing input: PBMCs. The CDR3 DNA follows: TGCGCCAGCAGCCTCATAACAGGGCAAGGCTCCTACAATGAGCAGTTCTTC. This translates into CASSLITGQGSYNEQFF. The entire variable domain, with the rest obtained from reference TRBV5-1 and TRBJ2-1, is as follows: KAGVTQTPRYLIKTRGQQVTLSCSPISGHRSVSWYQQTPGQGLQFLFEYFSETQRNKGNFPGRFSGRQFSNSRSEMNVSTLELGDSALYLCASSLITGQGSYNEQFFGPGTRLTVL.